The TCR beta chain under discussion was sequenced for a study of blood T cell repertoires in COVID-19. The CDR3 sequence is 19 residues long. In germline, CDR1 is SGHVS, CDR2 FNYEAQ. V trimming: 4 bases; J trimming: 4 bases; junction bases outside the gene matches: 14. Participants spanned ages 18 to 89 years and resided in 20 to 25 US areas. Participant reports of clinical history set cohort assignment. As originally analysed: Amplification of reference gene primers provided the estimated nucleated cell counts. Sequenced by immunoSEQ multiplex PCR; TCRdb stores in-frame clones only, minus some. V and J calls and clone size come straight from that table; D and trimming were deduced from the DNA. The sample gives around 200,000 clones, approximately 85% of which show up once; around 6.2% is in the top ten.

The source material was PBMCs or T cells enriched from blood (not recorded which). This chain joins TRBV7-6 and TRBJ2-2; 11 nucleotides line up with TRBD2. The receptor was derived from a man in his forties who had recovered from COVID-19. CDR3 sequence (DNA): TGTGCCAGCAGCTCCACCCTTAATATAGCGGGGGGGCGCACCGGGGAGCTGTTTTTT. Its translation is CASSSTLNIAGGRTGELFF.